The source of this T cell receptor (beta chain) is a study of T-cell memory formation after mild COVID-19. Amplification by 5'RACE using constant-segment primers produced TCR alpha and TCR beta cDNA libraries that carried sample barcodes and UMIs. TCRdb fed the 5' RACE reads into MiXCR, producing one record per CDR3 protein. The sample includes under 450,000 distinct CDR3 sequences, about 15% of them seen just once. Trimming took 7 bases from V and 6 from J, leaving 11 bases between them. The CDR3 totals 12 residues. Germline-derived CDR1 and CDR2 are SGHTA and FQGNSA. This clonotype originated in a man aged 18 to 30 who had mild COVID-19 (a few samples of this study predate the infection). Cell type and time point are not known. Sequencing input: PBMCs or a T cell subset sorted from them (not recorded which). The chain links TRBV7-2 to TRBJ2-3, with D perhaps TRBD1 or TRBD2 (5 bases each). The CDR3 reads CASTPWGDTQYF. In nucleotides, the CDR3 is TGTGCCAGCACCCCCTGGGGGGATACGCAGTATTTT.